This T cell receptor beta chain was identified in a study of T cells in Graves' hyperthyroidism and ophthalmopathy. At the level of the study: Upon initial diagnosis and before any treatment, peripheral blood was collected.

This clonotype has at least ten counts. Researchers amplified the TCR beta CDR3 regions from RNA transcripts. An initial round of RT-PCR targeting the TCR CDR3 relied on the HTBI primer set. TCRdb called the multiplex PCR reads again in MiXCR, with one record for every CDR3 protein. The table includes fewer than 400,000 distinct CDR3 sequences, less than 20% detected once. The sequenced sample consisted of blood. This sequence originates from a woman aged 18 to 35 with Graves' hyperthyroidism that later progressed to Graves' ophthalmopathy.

CDR3: CATSRRGEGNQPQHF. CDR3 sequence (DNA): TGTGCCACCAGCAGAAGGGGCGAAGGCAATCAGCCCCAGCATTTT. The genes are TRBV15 and TRBJ1-5, with D possibly TRBD1 on 5 matching bases. This CDR3 has 15 amino acids. Germline V gives CDR1 LNHNV, CDR2 YYDKDF (reference sequence). Trimming took off 2 bases at V and 2 bases at J, with 10 bases between the two ends.